This TCR beta chain originates from a study of spatial heterogeneity in lung cancer. For the study at large: PBMC collected at follow-up were sequenced when available, a median of around 2 years after resection. In raw reads, more than 8.5 appearances on average were recorded for each unique TCR and UMI combination. The study's findings and limits: Resection blood, more than follow-up blood, showed ubiquitous expanded tumor TCRs.

A single record per CDR3 protein comes from TCRdb applying MiXCR to the 5' RACE reads. The sample contains over 35,000 distinct CDR3 sequences, 10% of which appear only once. The V and J ends lost 0 bases and 7 bases respectively, with 9 bases between them. There are 13 residues in the CDR3. CDR1 and CDR2 (germline): MNHEY, SMNVEV (reference sequence). Many counts were recorded for this clonotype. Antigen specificity is unknown. Time point of the sample: blood at routine non-recurrence follow-up after resection. From tumor, nontumor lung or frozen PBMC, whole RNA was taken unsorted for sequencing. The chain employs TRBV27 and TRBJ1-2, with a tentative D call TRBD1 (5 bases). The sample in question was PBMCs, obtained at follow-up. This TCR was recovered from a female donor with early-stage non-small cell lung cancer. This CDR3 is CASSLSRGSGYTF. The CDR3, as DNA: TGTGCCAGCAGTTTATCCCGGGGCAGTGGCTACACCTTC.